This TCR beta chain appears in the sequencing data of a study of OX40 agonist ivuxolimab in advanced cancers. Turning to the study itself: Therapy given before enrollment (anti-PD-1, anti-PD-L1 or anti-CTLA-4) was allowed, and around 41% had some. Study findings and constraints: Dose levels from 0.1 to 3.0 mg/kg saw CD4+ and CD8+ blood T cells expand clonally by week 6.

Germline V CDR1 and CDR2: SQVTM, ANQGSEA. Trimming shortened V by 5 bases and J by 7 bases, and 18 bases separated the two germline ends. This CDR3 is 14 amino acids long. Remarks on this clone: The antigen is undetermined.

Baseline was the first blood sampling point, followed by cycle 4 day 1 and cycle 7 day 1. Sequencing used immunoSEQ multiplex PCR; TCRdb keeps in-frame clones, though not all of them. The sample shows 35,000 to 40,000 clones, around 93% of them seen only once. The specimen was CD4+ or CD8+ T cells sorted from blood, collected in a trial of the OX40 agonist ivuxolimab. The sequence was collected from an adult with an advanced solid tumor such as melanoma, head and neck, liver or kidney cancer. J is TRBJ2-1 and V is TRBV29-1; tentative D call: TRBD2 (7 bases). CDR3 region: CSVLGGALRNEQFF. In DNA form, the CDR3 reads TGCAGCGTTCTGGGGGGGGCGTTAAGGAATGAGCAGTTCTTC.